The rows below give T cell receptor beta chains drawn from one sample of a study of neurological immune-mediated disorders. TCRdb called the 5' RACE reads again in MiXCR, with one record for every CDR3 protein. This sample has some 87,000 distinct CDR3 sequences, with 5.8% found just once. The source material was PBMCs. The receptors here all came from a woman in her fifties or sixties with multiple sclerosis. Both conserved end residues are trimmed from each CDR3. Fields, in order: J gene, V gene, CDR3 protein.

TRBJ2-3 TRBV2 ASTLRGDTDTQY
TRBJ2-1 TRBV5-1 ASSLASAGGPYNEQF
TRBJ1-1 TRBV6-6 ASKSGPREAF
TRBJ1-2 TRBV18 ASSPDRQGIGYGYT
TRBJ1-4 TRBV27 ASSANRGRGEKLF
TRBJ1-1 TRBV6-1 ASSRGGFEAF
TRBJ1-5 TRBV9 ASSLGVGNNQPQH
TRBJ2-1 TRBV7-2 ASSLETGREQF
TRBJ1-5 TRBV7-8 ASSLAWGTGQPQH
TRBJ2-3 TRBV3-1 ASSQDERRADTQY
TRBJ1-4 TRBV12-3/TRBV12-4 ASRTGTNQIEKLF
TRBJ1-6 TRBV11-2 ASSLDTPTAPNSPLH
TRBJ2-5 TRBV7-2 ASSSWTQETQY
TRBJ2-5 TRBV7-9 ASSLDSPHGQETQY
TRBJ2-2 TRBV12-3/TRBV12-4 ASSLGQEGTGELF
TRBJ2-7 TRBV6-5 ASSYDGYYEQY
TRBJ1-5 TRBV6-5 ASSYSAGLNQPQH
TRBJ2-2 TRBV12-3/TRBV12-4 ASRFGGASGELF
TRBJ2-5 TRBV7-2 ASSGLGGGQETQY
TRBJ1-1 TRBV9 ASSVAPLNTEAF
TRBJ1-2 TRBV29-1 SAGTGGPYGYT
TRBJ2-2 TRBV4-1 ASSQVDMGFTNTGELF
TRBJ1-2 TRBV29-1 SVDLTGVAPNYGYT
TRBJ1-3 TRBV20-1 SATLLGTGGNTIY
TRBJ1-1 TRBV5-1 ASSSRTGQVNTEAF
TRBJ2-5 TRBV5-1 ASSPGGTSAGETQY
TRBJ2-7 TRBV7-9 ASSPSRGRLYEQY
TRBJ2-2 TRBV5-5 ASSTGQGRNTGELF
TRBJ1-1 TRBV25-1 ASSALTGQNTEAF
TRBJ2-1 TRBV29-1 SVDASGLYNEQF
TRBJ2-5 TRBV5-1 ASSQQTSGETQY
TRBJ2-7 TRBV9 ASSPRGQTYEQY
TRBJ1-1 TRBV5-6 ASSSRQGVHMNTEAF
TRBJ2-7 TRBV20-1 SAKGGAYEQY
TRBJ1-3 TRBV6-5 ASSYAGSGNTIY
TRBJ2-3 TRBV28 ASTNHRPGGGEDTQY
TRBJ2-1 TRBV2 ATGTSGVNEQF
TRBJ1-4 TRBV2 ASTELTEKLF
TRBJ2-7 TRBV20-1 SALGTSGGSSPYEQY
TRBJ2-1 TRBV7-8 ASSSPPDNEQF
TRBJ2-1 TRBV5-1 ASSAERGAGPINEQF
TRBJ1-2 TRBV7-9 ASSLGVDSYGYT
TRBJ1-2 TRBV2 ASRLTGTGYT
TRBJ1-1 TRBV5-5 ASSPASWRVNTEAF
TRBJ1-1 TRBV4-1 ASSQVGRGRPEAF
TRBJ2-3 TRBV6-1 ASSEDNPGRWGSTDTQY
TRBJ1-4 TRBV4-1 ASSQEVGQQGRNEKLF